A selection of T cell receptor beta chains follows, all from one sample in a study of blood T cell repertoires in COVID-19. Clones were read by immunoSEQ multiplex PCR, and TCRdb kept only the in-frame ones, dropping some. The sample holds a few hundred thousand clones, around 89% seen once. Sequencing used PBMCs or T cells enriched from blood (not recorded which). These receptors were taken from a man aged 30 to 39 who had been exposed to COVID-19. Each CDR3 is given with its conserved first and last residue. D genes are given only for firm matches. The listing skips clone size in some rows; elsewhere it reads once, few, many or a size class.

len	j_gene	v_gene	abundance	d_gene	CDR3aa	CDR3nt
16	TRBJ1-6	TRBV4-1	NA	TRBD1	CASSQAAGTGNSPLHF	TGCGCCAGCAGCCAAGCGGCCGGGACAGGCAATTCACCCCTCCACTTT
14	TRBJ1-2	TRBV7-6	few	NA	CASSTHRGEGGYTF	TGTGCCAGCAGCACACACCGGGGGGAGGGAGGCTACACCTTC
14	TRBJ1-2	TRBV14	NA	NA	CASSLGTPYSGYTF	TGTGCCAGCAGCCTCGGGACACCTTACTCCGGCTACACCTTC
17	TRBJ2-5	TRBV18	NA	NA	CASSPPVGVASPKTQYF	TGTGCCAGCTCACCACCTGTGGGAGTAGCGAGTCCTAAGACCCAGTACTTC
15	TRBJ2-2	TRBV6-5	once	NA	CASSYGTPNTGELFF	TGTGCCAGCAGTTACGGGACTCCTAACACCGGGGAGCTGTTTTTT
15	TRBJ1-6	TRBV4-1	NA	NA	CASRGQGDGNSPLHF	TGCGCCAGCAGGGGTCAGGGTGATGGCAATTCACCCCTCCACTTT
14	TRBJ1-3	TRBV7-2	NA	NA	CASSLLYSGNTIYF	TGTGCCAGCAGCCTACTTTACTCTGGAAACACCATATATTTT
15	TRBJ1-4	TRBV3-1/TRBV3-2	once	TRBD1	CASSPDRGANEKLFF	TGTGCCAGCAGCCCGGACAGGGGGGCTAATGAAAAACTGTTTTTT
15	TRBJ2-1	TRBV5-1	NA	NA	CASSLIPGAYNEQFF	TGCGCCAGCAGCTTGATCCCGGGGGCCTACAATGAGCAGTTCTTC
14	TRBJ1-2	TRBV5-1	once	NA	CASSSRMITDGYTF	TGCGCCAGCAGCTCGCGGATGATTACGGATGGCTACACCTTC
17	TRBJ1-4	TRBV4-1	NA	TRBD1	CASSYLQGRSANEKLFF	TGCGCCAGCAGCTACTTACAGGGGAGGTCGGCTAATGAAAAACTGTTTTTT
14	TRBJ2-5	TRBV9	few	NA	CASSVGMETETQYF	TGTGCCAGCAGCGTAGGTATGGAGACGGAGACCCAGTACTTC
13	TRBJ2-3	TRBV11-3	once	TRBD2	CASSLTGGDTQYF	TGTGCCAGCAGCCTAACGGGAGGAGATACGCAGTATTTT
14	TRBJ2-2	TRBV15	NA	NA	CATSRDQGLGELFF	TGTGCCACCAGCAGAGACCAGGGGCTCGGGGAGCTGTTTTTT
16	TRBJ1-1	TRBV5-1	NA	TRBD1	CASSSPGQVSNTEAFF	TGCGCCAGCAGCTCTCCGGGACAGGTAAGCAACACTGAAGCTTTCTTT
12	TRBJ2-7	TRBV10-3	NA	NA	CAISDITYEQYF	TGTGCCATCAGTGATATAACCTACGAGCAGTACTTC
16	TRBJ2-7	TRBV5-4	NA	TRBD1	CASSFAGQGYSYEQYF	TGTGCCAGCAGCTTCGCTGGACAGGGATACTCCTACGAGCAGTACTTC
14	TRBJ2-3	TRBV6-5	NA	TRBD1	CASSSGTGTDTQYF	TGTGCCAGCAGCTCAGGGACAGGGACAGATACGCAGTATTTT
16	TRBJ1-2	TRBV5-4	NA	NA	CASSSVRGGANYGYTF	TGTGCCAGCAGCTCCGTTCGGGGGGGCGCCAACTATGGCTACACCTTC
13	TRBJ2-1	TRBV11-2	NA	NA	CASSPAGGHEQFF	TGTGCCAGCAGCCCTGCCGGCGGACACGAGCAGTTCTTC
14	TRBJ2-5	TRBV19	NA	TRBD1	CASTMGQGLETQYF	TGTGCCAGTACCATGGGACAGGGGTTGGAGACCCAGTACTTC
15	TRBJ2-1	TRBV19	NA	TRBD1	CASSLSDRAGDEQFF	TGTGCCAGTAGTCTGTCGGACAGGGCAGGGGATGAGCAGTTCTTC
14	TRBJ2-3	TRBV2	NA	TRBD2	CASSPGGATDTQYF	TGTGCCAGCAGTCCCGGGGGGGCAACAGATACGCAGTATTTT
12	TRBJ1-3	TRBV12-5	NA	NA	CASGWSSDTIYF	TGTGCTAGTGGTTGGTCATCGGACACCATATATTTT
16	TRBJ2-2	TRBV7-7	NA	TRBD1	CASSLRSGTDTGELFF	TGTGCCAGCAGCCTTCGCTCCGGGACAGACACCGGGGAGCTGTTTTTT
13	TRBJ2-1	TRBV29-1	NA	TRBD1	CSADRAPYNEQFF	TGCAGCGCCGACAGGGCGCCGTACAATGAGCAGTTCTTC
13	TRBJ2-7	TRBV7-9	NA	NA	CASSSGSSYEQYF	TGTGCCAGCAGCTCCGGTAGCTCCTACGAGCAGTACTTC
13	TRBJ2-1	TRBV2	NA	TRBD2	CASRKLAGDEQFF	TGTGCCAGCAGAAAACTAGCGGGTGATGAGCAGTTCTTC
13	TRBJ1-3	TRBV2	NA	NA	CAGKAGWGNTIYF	TGTGCCGGCAAGGCAGGGTGGGGAAACACCATATATTTT
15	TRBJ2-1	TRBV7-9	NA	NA	CASSFHREVYNEQFF	TGTGCCAGCAGCTTCCATCGCGAGGTCTACAATGAGCAGTTCTTC
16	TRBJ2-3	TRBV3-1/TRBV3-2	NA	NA	CASSQDFARGTDTQYF	TGTGCCAGCAGCCAAGATTTCGCCAGGGGAACAGATACGCAGTATTTT
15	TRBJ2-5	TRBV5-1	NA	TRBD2	CASSSSGGQGETQYF	TGCGCCAGCAGCTCTAGCGGGGGCCAGGGGGAGACCCAGTACTTC
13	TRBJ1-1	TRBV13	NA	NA	CASSLGGASEAFF	TGTGCCAGCAGCTTAGGAGGGGCGAGTGAAGCTTTCTTT
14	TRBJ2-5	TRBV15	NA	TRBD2	CATSRAPGGETQYF	TGTGCCACCAGCAGAGCCCCGGGAGGAGAGACCCAGTACTTC
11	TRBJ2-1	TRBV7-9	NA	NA	CASSFHNEQFF	TGTGCCAGCAGCTTTCATAATGAGCAGTTCTTC
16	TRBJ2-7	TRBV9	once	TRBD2	CASSVDTSGRIYEQYF	TGTGCCAGCAGCGTAGATACTAGCGGGAGAATTTACGAGCAGTACTTC
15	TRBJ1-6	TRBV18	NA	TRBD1	CASSPGTGSDSPLHF	TGTGCCAGCTCACCCGGGACAGGGAGCGATTCACCCCTCCACTTT
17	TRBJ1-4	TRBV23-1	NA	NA	CASSQSKQRDVNEKLFF	TGCGCCAGCAGTCAATCGAAACAGCGGGACGTTAATGAAAAACTGTTTTTT
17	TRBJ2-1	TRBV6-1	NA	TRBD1	CASSEFGGTGFDDEQFF	TGTGCCAGCAGTGAATTCGGAGGGACAGGGTTTGACGATGAGCAGTTCTTC
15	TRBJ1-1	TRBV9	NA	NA	CASSSRRGRNTEAFF	TGTGCCAGCAGCTCCCGTCGGGGAAGGAACACTGAAGCTTTCTTT
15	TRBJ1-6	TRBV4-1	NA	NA	CASSQDNYRSSPLHF	TGCGCCAGCAGCCAAGATAATTATAGGAGTTCACCCCTCCACTTT
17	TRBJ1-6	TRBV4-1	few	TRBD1	CASSLSKGQGGNSPLHF	TGCGCCAGCAGCCTCTCTAAGGGACAGGGAGGTAATTCACCCCTCCACTTT
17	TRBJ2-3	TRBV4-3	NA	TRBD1	CASSQLTGGSSTDTQYF	TGCGCCAGCAGCCAACTCACAGGGGGTTCTAGCACAGATACGCAGTATTTT
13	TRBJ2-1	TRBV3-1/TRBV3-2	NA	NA	CASSSRGYNEQFF	TGTGCCAGCAGCTCCCGGGGGTACAATGAGCAGTTCTTC